This entry describes one T cell receptor beta chain. This clone came up once. Its specific antigen is unknown. There are no base qualities to consult, and no much larger clone falls within one base. The donors were healthy, HIV-negative adults who had no recently reported acute infections or vaccinations. Only Caucasian adults living in Nashville, Tennessee, USA were represented among the donors. In the unsorted samples, tens of millions of PBMCs were counted, and genomic DNA was extracted using the QIAamp DNA Blood Mini kit. Blood was collected by leukapheresis, and PBMCs were isolated by Ficoll-Histopaque density gradient centrifugation and then cryopreserved in liquid nitrogen vapor phase. Using the deep immunoSEQ assay, multiplex PCR amplified TCR CDR3 regions from genomic DNA. Extracted genomic DNA from each cell subset was spread evenly across all wells of several immunoSEQ 96-well plates, with each plate serving as a replicate. Each replicate PCR for unsorted PBMC received 250 to 300 ng genomic DNA, equal to about 30,000 T cell genomes. Ten immunoSEQ deep assay plates were used to sequence the unsorted PBMC genomic DNA. The purified libraries were quantified using a Qubit 3.0 fluorometer, sized with a Bioanalyzer 2100, and then quantified again using the KAPA Library Quantification kit. Each immunoSEQ 96-well plate was sequenced on its own single-read 150-cycle Illumina NextSeq 550 flow cell. The paper's data handling went like this. The immunoSEQ output contained only junctional sequences without quality scores, so filtering could not match that applied to full-length reads. Sequences were annotated with PyIR, a Python wrapper for IgBLAST v1.9, and V/J genes and CDR3 were assigned using IMGT germline references. Any read was removed if the V/J assignment was weak (E-value above 1e-6), the CDR3 was missing, or the read contained stop codons, out-of-frame junctions, or ambiguous translated residues. V3J clonotypes were defined as sequences sharing an identical inferred V gene, J gene, and CDR3 amino acid sequence. The percentage overlap between two repertoires was calculated by dividing the number of shared unique clonotypes by the size of the smaller repertoire. Repertoire richness was assessed with RTK rarefaction, the Chao1 estimator, and Recon v2.1 estimates of unobserved clonotypes. The source is immuneACCESS, and TCRdb retained only in-frame sequences with V and J called. Part of the clones is not carried over; for the studies checked, unresolved V genes explain less than half of this, and the remainder is unexplained. V and J calls plus clone size are reproduced from that table; the DNA served to infer D and trimming. For this sample there are about 490,000 clones; 76% appear just once. The top ten hold about an eighth of the sample.

These data come from a study of shared clonotypes between healthy human individuals (TCRdb year 2020). Study-level background: A few men and a couple of women, aged 18 to 49 years, made up the cohort. Blood TCR repertoires of five healthy adults were deeply sequenced to estimate repertoire size and the extent of clonotype sharing between individuals. Different laboratories and diverse techniques were used to prepare libraries and sequence TCR repertoires, to increase sequencing depth and limit assay-specific biases. Per donor, leukapheresis produced somewhere between about 0.9 and 9.5 billion PBMCs. The paper's findings and limits, for the study overall: Sampling was restricted to blood, and TCR repertoires in tissue are likely to differ from TCR repertoires in blood. Because the study included a small number of donors, the genetic and exposure-history diversity represented was limited. Pairwise subsampling led to the expectation that sequencing depth would affect the degree of clonotype sharing among donors.

Its CDR3 holds 17 amino acids, cysteine through phenylalanine. The retained sequence is limited to the CDR3, 51 bases, with the frame set at the first base. Between the V and J ends, shortened by 0 bases and 5 bases respectively, the junction contains 19 bases. Looking up the germline V gene yields CDR1 ENHRY and CDR2 SYGVKD. This chain joins TRBV10-3 to TRBJ2-5; the D gene is not confidently resolved. The material sequenced was PBMCs. The TCR originated in a woman aged 40 to 50 in good health. Some clones in this sample may be carry-over from other donors' samples. The nucleotide sequence is given as TGTGCCATCAGTGAGTCGAGTAGAGGTGGTTTATTTGAGACCCAGTACTTC. This gives the protein CAISESSRGGLFETQYF.